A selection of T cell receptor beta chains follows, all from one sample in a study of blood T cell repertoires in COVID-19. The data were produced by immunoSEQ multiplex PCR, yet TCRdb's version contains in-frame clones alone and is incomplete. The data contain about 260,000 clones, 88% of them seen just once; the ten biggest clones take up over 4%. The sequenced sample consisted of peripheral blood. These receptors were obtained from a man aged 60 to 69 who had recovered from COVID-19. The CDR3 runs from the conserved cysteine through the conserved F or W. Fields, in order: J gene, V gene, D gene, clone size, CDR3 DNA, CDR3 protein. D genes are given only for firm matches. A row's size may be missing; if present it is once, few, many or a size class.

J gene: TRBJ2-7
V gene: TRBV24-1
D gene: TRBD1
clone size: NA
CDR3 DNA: TGTGCCACCAGTGACTCGGGACAGAACCCCTACGAGCAGTACTTC
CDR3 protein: CATSDSGQNPYEQYF

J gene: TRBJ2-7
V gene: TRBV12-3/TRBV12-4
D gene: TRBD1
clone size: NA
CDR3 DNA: TGTGCCAGCAGCTCCGGGACAGGGCGCGAGCAGTACTTC
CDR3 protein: CASSSGTGREQYF

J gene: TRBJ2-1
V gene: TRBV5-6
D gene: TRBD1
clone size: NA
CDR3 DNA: TGTGCCAGCAGCTTGGCCGACAGGGGATTTCCCTACAATGAGCAGTTCTTC
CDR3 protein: CASSLADRGFPYNEQFF

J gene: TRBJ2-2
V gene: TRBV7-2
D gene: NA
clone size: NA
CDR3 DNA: TGTGCCAGCAGCTTAGTAGCCACCGGGGAGCTGTTTTTT
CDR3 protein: CASSLVATGELFF

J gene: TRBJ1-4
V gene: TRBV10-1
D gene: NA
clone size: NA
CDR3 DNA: TGCGCCAGCGAGGGGGACACTGAAAAACTGTTTTTT
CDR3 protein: CASEGDTEKLFF

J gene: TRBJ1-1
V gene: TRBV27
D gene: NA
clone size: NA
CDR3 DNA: TGTGCCAGCAGTTTAACGTGGAGAACTGAAGCTTTCTTT
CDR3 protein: CASSLTWRTEAFF

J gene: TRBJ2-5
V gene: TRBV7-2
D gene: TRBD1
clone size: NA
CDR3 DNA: TGTGCCAGCAGCCCCGACAGGGGCCGAGAGACCCAGTACTTC
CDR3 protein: CASSPDRGRETQYF

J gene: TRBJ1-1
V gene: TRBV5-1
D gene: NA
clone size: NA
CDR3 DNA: TGCGCCAGCAGCTTGGTTCAGAGCAGGATGAACACTGAAGCTTTCTTT
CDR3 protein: CASSLVQSRMNTEAFF

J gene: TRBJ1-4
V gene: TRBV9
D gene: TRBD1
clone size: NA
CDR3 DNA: TGTGCCAGCAGCGTCACCGGGACAGGCAGTGAAAAACTGTTTTTT
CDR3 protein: CASSVTGTGSEKLFF

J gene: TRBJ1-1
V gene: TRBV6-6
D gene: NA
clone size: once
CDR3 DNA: TGTGCCAGCATGGCAGGCCGTGTGACTGAAGCTTTCTTT
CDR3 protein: CASMAGRVTEAFF

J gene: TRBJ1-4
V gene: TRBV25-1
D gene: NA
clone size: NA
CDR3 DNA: TGTGCCAGCAGTGAATGGGAGCCCGGAAATGAAAAACTGTTTTTT
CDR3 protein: CASSEWEPGNEKLFF

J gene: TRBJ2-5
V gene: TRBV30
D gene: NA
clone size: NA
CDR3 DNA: TGTGCCTGGAGTGTGACCGGGGAGACCCAGTACTTC
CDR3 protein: CAWSVTGETQYF

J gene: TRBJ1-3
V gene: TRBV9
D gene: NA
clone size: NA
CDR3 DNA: TGTGCCAGCACCCCGAACATATTCTCTGGAAACACCATATATTTT
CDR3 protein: CASTPNIFSGNTIYF

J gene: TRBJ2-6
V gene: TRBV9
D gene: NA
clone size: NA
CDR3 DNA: TGTGCCAGCAGCGTAGCGGGGGTGGCCTCTGGGGCCAACGTCCTGACTTTC
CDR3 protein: CASSVAGVASGANVLTF

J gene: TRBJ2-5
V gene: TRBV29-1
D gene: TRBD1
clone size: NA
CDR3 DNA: TGCAGCGTCGAGGGAGCAGGGGGAGAGACCCAGTACTTC
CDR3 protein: CSVEGAGGETQYF

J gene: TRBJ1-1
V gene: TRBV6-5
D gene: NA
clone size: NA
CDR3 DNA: TGTGCCAGCAGTTACAAAGGGGCAGAGAACACTGAAGCTTTCTTT
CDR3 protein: CASSYKGAENTEAFF

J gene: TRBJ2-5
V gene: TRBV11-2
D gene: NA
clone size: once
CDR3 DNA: TGTGCCAGCAGCTTAGTGGCAGGGGCAGGAGAGACCCAGTACTTC
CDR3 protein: CASSLVAGAGETQYF

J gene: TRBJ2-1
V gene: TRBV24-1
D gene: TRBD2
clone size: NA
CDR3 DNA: TGTGCCACCAGTGATGTAGCGGGGGAGTACAATGAGCAGTTCTTC
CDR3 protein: CATSDVAGEYNEQFF

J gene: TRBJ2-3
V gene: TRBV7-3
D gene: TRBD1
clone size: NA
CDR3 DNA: TGTGCCAGCAGCTTAACCGGGACAGGGTTCACAGATACGCAGTATTTT
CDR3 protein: CASSLTGTGFTDTQYF

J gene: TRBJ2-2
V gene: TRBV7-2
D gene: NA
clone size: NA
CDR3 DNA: TGTGCCAGCAGCTTAGTTGGGACAAGAAACACCGGGGAGCTGTTTTTT
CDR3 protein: CASSLVGTRNTGELFF

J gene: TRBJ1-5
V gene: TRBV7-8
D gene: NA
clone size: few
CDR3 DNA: TGTGCCAGCAGCTTACGGGGGAGCAATCAGCCCCAGCATTTT
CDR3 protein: CASSLRGSNQPQHF

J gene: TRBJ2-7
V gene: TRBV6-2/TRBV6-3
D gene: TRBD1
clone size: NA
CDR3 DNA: TGTGCCAGCAGTTACTCAGGGGACAGTCGCGAGCAGTACTTC
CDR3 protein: CASSYSGDSREQYF

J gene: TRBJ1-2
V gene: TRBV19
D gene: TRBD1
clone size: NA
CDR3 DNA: TGTGCCAGTAGTATCGGGCGGACAGGGGCTTACCGATTCTATGGCTACACCTTC
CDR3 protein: CASSIGRTGAYRFYGYTF

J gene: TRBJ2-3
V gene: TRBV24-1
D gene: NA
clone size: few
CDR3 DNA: TGTGCCACCAGTGGGAGGGGTTATCCAGATACGCAGTATTTT
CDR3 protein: CATSGRGYPDTQYF

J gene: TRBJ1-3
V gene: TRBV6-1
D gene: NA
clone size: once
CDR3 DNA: TGTGCCAGCAGTGAAACCGGGACAGGAAACACCATATATTTT
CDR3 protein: CASSETGTGNTIYF

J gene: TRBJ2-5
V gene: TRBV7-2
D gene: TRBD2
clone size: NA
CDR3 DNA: TGTGCCAGCAGCTTAGTGCGCGGGGGGGAGACCCAGTACTTC
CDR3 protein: CASSLVRGGETQYF

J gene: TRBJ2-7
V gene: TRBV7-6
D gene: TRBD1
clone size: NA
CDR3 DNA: TGTGCCAGCAGCTTAGATCCGGGACAGACGGGGGAGCAGTACTTC
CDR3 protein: CASSLDPGQTGEQYF

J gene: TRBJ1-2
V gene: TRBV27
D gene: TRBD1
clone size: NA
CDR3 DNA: TGTGCCAGCAGTTTATCGGTAGGGGGCGGAAAGTATGGCTACACCTTC
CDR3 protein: CASSLSVGGGKYGYTF

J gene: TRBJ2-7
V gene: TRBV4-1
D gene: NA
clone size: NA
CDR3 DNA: TGCGCCAGCAGCCAAGGCGATGTGACAGGAACAGACGAGCAGTACTTC
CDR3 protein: CASSQGDVTGTDEQYF

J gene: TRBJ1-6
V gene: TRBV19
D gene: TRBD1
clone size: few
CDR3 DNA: TGTGCCAGTAGCACCGGGACAGCTTCACCCCTCCACTTT
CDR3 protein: CASSTGTASPLHF

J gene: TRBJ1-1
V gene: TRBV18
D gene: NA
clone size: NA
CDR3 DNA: TGTGCCAGCTCTCCAACATTGAACACTGAAGCTTTCTTT
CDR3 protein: CASSPTLNTEAFF

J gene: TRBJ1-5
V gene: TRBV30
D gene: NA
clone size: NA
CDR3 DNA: TGTGCCTGGAGTGGGGACACTTTCAATCAGCCCCAGCATTTT
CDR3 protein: CAWSGDTFNQPQHF

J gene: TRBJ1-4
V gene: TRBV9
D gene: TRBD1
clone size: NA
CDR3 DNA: TGTGCCAGCAGCGCCCCGACAGGGTCTAATGAAAAACTGTTTTTT
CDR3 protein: CASSAPTGSNEKLFF

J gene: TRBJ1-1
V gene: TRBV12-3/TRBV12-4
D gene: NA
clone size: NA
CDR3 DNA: TGTGCCAGCAGTTTGTCGCCGCTAACTGAAGCTTTCTTT
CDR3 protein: CASSLSPLTEAFF

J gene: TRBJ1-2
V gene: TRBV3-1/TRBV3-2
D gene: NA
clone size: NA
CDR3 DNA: TGTGCCAGCAGCTACCGGGAGGGGGTAAGCTATGGCTACACCTTC
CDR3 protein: CASSYREGVSYGYTF

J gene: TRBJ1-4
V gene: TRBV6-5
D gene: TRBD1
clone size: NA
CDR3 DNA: TGTGCCAGCAGTTACTCAACAGGGGCGAGTGAAAAACTGTTTTTT
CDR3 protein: CASSYSTGASEKLFF

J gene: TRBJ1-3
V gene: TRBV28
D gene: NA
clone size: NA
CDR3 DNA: TGTGCCAGCAGTTTATTGGGCAGTAGCTCTGGAAACACCATATATTTT
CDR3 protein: CASSLLGSSSGNTIYF

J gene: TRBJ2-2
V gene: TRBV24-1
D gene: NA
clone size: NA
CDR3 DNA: TGTGCCACCAGTGATCCTAGGAGGCAGACCGGGGAGCTGTTTTTT
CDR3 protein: CATSDPRRQTGELFF

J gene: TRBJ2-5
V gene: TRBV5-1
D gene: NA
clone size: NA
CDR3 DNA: TGCGCCAGCAGGCAGCAAGAGACCCAGTACTTC
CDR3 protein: CASRQQETQYF

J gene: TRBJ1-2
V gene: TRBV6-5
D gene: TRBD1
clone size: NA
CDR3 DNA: TGTGCCAGCAAAGGGGGCGCAAATGGCTACACCTTC
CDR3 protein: CASKGGANGYTF

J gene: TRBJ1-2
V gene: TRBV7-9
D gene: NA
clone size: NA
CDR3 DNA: TGTGCCAGCAGCTTAGGGGACTTGGGAGGCTACACCTTC
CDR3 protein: CASSLGDLGGYTF

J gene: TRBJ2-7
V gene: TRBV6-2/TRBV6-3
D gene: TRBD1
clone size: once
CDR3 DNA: TGTGCCAGCAGTTATTGGCCTGGGTGGACAGGGGGGCAATACGAGCAGTACTTC
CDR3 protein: CASSYWPGWTGGQYEQYF

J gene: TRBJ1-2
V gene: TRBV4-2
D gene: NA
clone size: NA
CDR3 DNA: TGTGCCAGCAGCCAAGGTGGGACATTTGGCTACACCTTC
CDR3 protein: CASSQGGTFGYTF

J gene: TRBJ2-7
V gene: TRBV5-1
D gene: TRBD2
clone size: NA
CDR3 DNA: TGCGCCAGCAGCTCCCGGACTAGCCCCTACGAGCAGTACTTC
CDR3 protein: CASSSRTSPYEQYF

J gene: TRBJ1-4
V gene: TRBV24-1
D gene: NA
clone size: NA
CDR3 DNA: TGTGCCACCAGTGATTTGAGGAGGGAGGTCTTTGAAAAACTGTTTTTT
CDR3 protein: CATSDLRREVFEKLFF

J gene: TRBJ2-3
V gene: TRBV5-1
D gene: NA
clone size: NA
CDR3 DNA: TGCGCCAGCAGCTTGAGGAGAGAGCCAGATACGCAGTATTTT
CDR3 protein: CASSLRREPDTQYF

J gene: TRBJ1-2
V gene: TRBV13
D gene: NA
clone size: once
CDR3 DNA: TGTGCCAGCAGCTTAGCAGTGGGGCAGGGTACAGTGTGGAAGGATGGCTACACCTTC
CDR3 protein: CASSLAVGQGTVWKDGYTF

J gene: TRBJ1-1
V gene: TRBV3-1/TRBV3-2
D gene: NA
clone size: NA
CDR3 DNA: TGTGCCAGCAGCCGCCGGGACAAGAACACTGAAGCTTTCTTT
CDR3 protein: CASSRRDKNTEAFF

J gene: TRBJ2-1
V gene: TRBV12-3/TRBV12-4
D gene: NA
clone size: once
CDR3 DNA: TGTGCCAGCAGTTTTTTGGCATTTGTTGAGCAGTTCTTC
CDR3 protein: CASSFLAFVEQFF

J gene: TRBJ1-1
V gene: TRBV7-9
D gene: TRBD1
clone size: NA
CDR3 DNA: TGTGCCAGCTCCTCGGACAGGAAAAGCACTGAAGCTTTCTTT
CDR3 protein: CASSSDRKSTEAFF